Sequencing of this TCR beta chain was carried out in a study of post-analysis software for immune sequencing data. TCR beta libraries were prepared from cDNA with unique molecular identifiers. One entry per CDR3 protein, called by TCRdb with MiXCR from the PCR reads. Among 800,000 to 950,000 distinct CDR3 sequences listed, about 53% were seen once. The germline gives CDR1 DFQATT, CDR2 SNEGSKA (reference sequence). Trimming stripped 4 bases from V and 7 bases from J, with 17 bases between. CDR3 length: 13 amino acids. Study-wide points: There were five or six TRBV segments more frequent in patients than controls, and TRBV5-6, TRBV5-1 and TRBV20-1 were among them.

A remark on this clonotype: Antigen specificity is unknown.

Sequencing used blood. The sequence was obtained from a girl aged 10 to 17 with multiple sclerosis. The V and J genes are TRBV20-1 and TRBJ2-7; D is unclear. The CDR3 loop is CSAKVSVGNEQYF. Written as DNA, the CDR3 is TGCAGTGCTAAAGTTTCAGTGGGCAATGAGCAGTACTTC.